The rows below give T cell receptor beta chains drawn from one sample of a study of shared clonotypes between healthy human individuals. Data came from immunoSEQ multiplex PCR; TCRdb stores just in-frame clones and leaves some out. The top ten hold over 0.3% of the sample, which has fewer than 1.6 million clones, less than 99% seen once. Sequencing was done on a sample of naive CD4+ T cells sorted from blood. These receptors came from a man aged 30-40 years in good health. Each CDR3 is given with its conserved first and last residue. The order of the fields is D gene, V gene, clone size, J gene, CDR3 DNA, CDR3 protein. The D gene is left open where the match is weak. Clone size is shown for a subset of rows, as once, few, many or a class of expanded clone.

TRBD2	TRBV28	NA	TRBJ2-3	TGTGCCAGCACCTTGGGGACTAGCGGGAGAACAGATACGCAGTATTTT	CASTLGTSGRTDTQYF
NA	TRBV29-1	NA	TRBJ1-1	TGCAGCGTTGGCCAGATAGTGAACACTGAAGCTTTCTTT	CSVGQIVNTEAFF
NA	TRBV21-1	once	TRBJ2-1	TGTGCCAGTCCCGGGACTAGCGGGCCAGAGCAGTTCTTC	CASPGTSGPEQFF
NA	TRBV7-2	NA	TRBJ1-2	TGTGCCAGCAGCTTAGTTCCAGGGCCTAACTATGGCTACACCTTC	CASSLVPGPNYGYTF
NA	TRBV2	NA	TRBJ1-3	TGTGCCAGCAGCCCCCGCGCCATAGGACACACCTCTGGAAACACCATATATTTT	CASSPRAIGHTSGNTIYF
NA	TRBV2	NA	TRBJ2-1	TGTGCCAGCAGTCGGGTAGCGGCAATGCAGTTCTTC	CASSRVAAMQFF
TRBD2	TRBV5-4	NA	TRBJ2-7	TGTGCCAGCAGCTCCCCGGGACTAAGCTCCTACGAGCAGTACTTC	CASSSPGLSSYEQYF
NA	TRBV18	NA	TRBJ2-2	TGTGCCAGCTCATACGGGCCGAACACCGGGGAGCTGTTTTTT	CASSYGPNTGELFF
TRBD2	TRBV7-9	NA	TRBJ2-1	TGTGCCAGCAGCCCCCCGTGGCGGGAGGGTCATGAGCAGTTCTTC	CASSPPWREGHEQFF
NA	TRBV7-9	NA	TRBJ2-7	TGTGCCAGCAGCTTGCAGGCGGGAATCTACGAGCAGTACTTC	CASSLQAGIYEQYF
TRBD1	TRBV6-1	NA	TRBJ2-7	TGTGCCAGCAGGGGAGACAGGGCCCTCCGACAGTACTTC	CASRGDRALRQYF
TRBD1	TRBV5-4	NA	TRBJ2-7	TGTGCCAGCAGCGCGGGACAGGGTCGCTACGAGCAGTACTTC	CASSAGQGRYEQYF
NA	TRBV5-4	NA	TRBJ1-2	TGTGCCAGCAGCTTTATGGGGCTAATTGGGAATGGCTACACCTTC	CASSFMGLIGNGYTF
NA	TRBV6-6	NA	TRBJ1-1	TGTGCCAGCAGAGACCCGGGGCGCACCTCTGACGAAGCTTTCTTT	CASRDPGRTSDEAFF
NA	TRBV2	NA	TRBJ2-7	TGTGCCAGCAGTTTAGGCAGGGACGCCTACGAGCAGTACTTC	CASSLGRDAYEQYF
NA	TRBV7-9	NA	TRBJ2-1	TGTGCCAGCAGCTCACCTCGGACTGCCTACAATGAGCAGTTCTTC	CASSSPRTAYNEQFF
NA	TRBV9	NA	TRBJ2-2	TGTGCCAGCAGCTCAGGCGTGGGGCTTGGATGGATATCCACCGGGGAGCTGTTTTTT	CASSSGVGLGWISTGELFF
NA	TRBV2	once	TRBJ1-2	TGTGCCAGCAGTGAAGTTGGCGGCTACACCTTC	CASSEVGGYTF
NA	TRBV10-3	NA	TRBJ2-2	TGTGCCATCAGCGGGAGAGGTAGCACCGGGGAGCTGTTTTTT	CAISGRGSTGELFF
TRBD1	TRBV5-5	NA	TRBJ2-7	TGTGCCAGCAGCTTGGGGCAGGGGGTCGAGCAGTACTTC	CASSLGQGVEQYF
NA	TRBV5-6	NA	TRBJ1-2	TGTGCCAGCAGCTTGGATACAGGAGGAACTAACTATGGCTACACCTTC	CASSLDTGGTNYGYTF
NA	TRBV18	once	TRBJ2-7	TGTGCCAGCTCGCGAGAATACGAGCAGTACTTC	CASSREYEQYF
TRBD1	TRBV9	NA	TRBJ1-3	TGTGCCAGCAGCCCGAACCCCGACAGGGGCAAAAACACCATATATTTT	CASSPNPDRGKNTIYF
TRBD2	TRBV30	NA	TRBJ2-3	TGTGCCTGGAGTGTACTGGGACTAGCGGTAAATACGCAGTATTTT	CAWSVLGLAVNTQYF
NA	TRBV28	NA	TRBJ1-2	TGTGCCAGCAGTCCCGGGGGTCTTTATGGCTACACCTTC	CASSPGGLYGYTF
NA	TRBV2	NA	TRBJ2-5	TGTGCCAGCTCCGAACGACGGATCCAAGAGACCCAGTACTTC	CASSERRIQETQYF
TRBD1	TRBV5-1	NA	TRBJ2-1	TGCGCCAGCAGCTTAACCGGGACAGGCTACAATGAGCAGTTCTTC	CASSLTGTGYNEQFF
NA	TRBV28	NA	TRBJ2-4	TGTGCCAGCAGTTCCCTTCGGGACAACGCCCTAGCCAAAAACATTCAGTACTTC	CASSSLRDNALAKNIQYF
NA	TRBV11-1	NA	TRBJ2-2	TGTGCCAGCAGACCGTCGGACAGCTACGGGGAGCTGTTTTTT	CASRPSDSYGELFF
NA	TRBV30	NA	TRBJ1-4	TGTGCCTGGACTCGACGGAGGTCTGAAAAACTGTTTTTT	CAWTRRRSEKLFF
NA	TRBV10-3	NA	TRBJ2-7	TGTGCCATCAAGGGTGAAGTGATGTCGGGGTTACCTCTCGACGAGCAGTACTTC	CAIKGEVMSGLPLDEQYF
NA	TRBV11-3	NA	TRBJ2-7	TGTGCCAGCAGCCCCTCGACACACTCCTACGAGCAGTACTTC	CASSPSTHSYEQYF
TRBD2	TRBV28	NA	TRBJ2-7	TGTGCCAGCAGGGGCGGGAGCTTTCCCTACGAGCAGTACTTC	CASRGGSFPYEQYF
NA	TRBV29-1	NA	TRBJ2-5	TGCAGCGTTGGGTTTAGTCAAGAGACCCAGTACTTC	CSVGFSQETQYF
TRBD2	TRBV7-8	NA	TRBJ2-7	TGTGCCAGCAGCCCAAGGGCGGGACTACTCTACGAGCAGTACTTC	CASSPRAGLLYEQYF
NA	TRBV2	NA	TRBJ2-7	TGTGCCAGCTTAATCGGTCCAACCTACGAGCAGTACTTC	CASLIGPTYEQYF
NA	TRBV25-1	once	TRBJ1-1	TGTGCCAGCAGTGAATATATGGGGACGGACACTGAAGCTTTCTTT	CASSEYMGTDTEAFF
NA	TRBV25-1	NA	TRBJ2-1	TGTGCCAGCAGTGGGGGGGCAGGGGGATATGAGCAGTTCTTC	CASSGGAGGYEQFF
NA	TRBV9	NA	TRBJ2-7	TGTGCCAGCAGCGTAGGACAGGACTACGAGCAGTACTTC	CASSVGQDYEQYF
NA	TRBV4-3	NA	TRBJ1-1	TGCGCCAGCAGCCAAGATCAGGCAGATGAAGCTTTCTTT	CASSQDQADEAFF
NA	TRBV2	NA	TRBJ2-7	TGTGCCAGCAGCAAGGACAAATCGTACTCCTACGAGCAGTACTTC	CASSKDKSYSYEQYF
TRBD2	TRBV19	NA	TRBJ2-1	TGTGCCAGTAGTATTTCGACTAGCCTATACAATGAGCAGTTCTTC	CASSISTSLYNEQFF
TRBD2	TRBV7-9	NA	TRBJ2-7	TGTGCCAGCAGCCCCGGACTAGCGGGACTCTCCTACGAGCAGTACTTC	CASSPGLAGLSYEQYF
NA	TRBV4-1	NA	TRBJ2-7	TGCGCCAGCAGCCAAGGCGGGGTCCGAACCTACGAGCAGTACTTC	CASSQGGVRTYEQYF
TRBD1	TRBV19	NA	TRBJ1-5	TGTGCCAGTAGTTCCCGGGACAGGAGCAATCAGCCCCAGCATTTT	CASSSRDRSNQPQHF
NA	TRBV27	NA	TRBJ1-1	TGTGCCAGCAGTCCCCGGACCGAGAACACTGAAGCTTTCTTT	CASSPRTENTEAFF
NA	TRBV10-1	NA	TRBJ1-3	TGCGCCAGCAGTGATTACGGGAAAAGCTCTGGAAACACCATATATTTT	CASSDYGKSSGNTIYF
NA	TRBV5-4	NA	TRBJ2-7	TGTGCCAGCAGCTTGTTCGGTGCCTACGAGCAGTACTTC	CASSLFGAYEQYF
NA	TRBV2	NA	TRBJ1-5	TGTGCCAGCAGCCAAGGGGGGGGCCCCTTTCAGCCCCAGCATTTT	CASSQGGGPFQPQHF